This is a list of T cell receptor beta chains from one sample in a study of blood T cell repertoires in COVID-19. Assay used: immunoSEQ multiplex PCR; TCRdb lists only in-frame clones, some missing. The sample gives 190,000 or so clones, more than 75% of which show up once; approximately 6.2% is in the top ten. The sample consisted of peripheral blood. The receptor source for this set is a man in his 60s who had recovered from COVID-19. Both conserved end residues are part of each CDR3. Fields, in order: CDR3 length, J gene, D gene, V gene, clone size, CDR3 DNA, CDR3 protein. The D gene is left open where the match is weak. A clone size is listed for some rows: how often the clone was seen (once, few, many), or a class if it is expanded.

CDR3 length: 17; J gene: TRBJ2-2; D gene: TRBD2; V gene: TRBV5-1; clone size: .; CDR3 DNA: TGCGCCAGCAGTCCTGCTAGCGGGGGCGCGAACACCGGGGAGCTGTTTTTT; CDR3 protein: CASSPASGGANTGELFF
CDR3 length: 13; J gene: TRBJ2-3; D gene: .; V gene: TRBV2; clone size: .; CDR3 DNA: TGTGCCAGCAGGGCGGGAAGGACAGATACGCAGTATTTT; CDR3 protein: CASRAGRTDTQYF
CDR3 length: 16; J gene: TRBJ2-3; D gene: TRBD1; V gene: TRBV9; clone size: .; CDR3 DNA: TGTGCCAGCACCGTTACAGGACAGGGGGCGCGGGATACGCAGTATTTT; CDR3 protein: CASTVTGQGARDTQYF
CDR3 length: 13; J gene: TRBJ2-1; D gene: TRBD2; V gene: TRBV19; clone size: .; CDR3 DNA: TGTGCCAGTAGTGCGGGACTAGTTAATGAGCAGTTCTTC; CDR3 protein: CASSAGLVNEQFF
CDR3 length: 14; J gene: TRBJ1-2; D gene: .; V gene: TRBV7-2; clone size: .; CDR3 DNA: TGTGCCAGCAGCTCGCCGGGAACTTCCTATGGCTACACCTTC; CDR3 protein: CASSSPGTSYGYTF
CDR3 length: 14; J gene: TRBJ2-7; D gene: .; V gene: TRBV9; clone size: .; CDR3 DNA: TGTGCCAGCAGCGCTGGGGCAGGGCTGACCGAGCAGTACTTC; CDR3 protein: CASSAGAGLTEQYF
CDR3 length: 14; J gene: TRBJ1-4; D gene: .; V gene: TRBV9; clone size: .; CDR3 DNA: TGTGCCAGCAGCGCCTCTGTCGTCAATGAAAAACTGTTTTTT; CDR3 protein: CASSASVVNEKLFF
CDR3 length: 15; J gene: TRBJ2-7; D gene: TRBD2; V gene: TRBV5-5; clone size: .; CDR3 DNA: TGTGCCAGCAGCCTTGGACTAGCGGGGGCCTACGAGCAGTACTTC; CDR3 protein: CASSLGLAGAYEQYF
CDR3 length: 12; J gene: TRBJ2-7; D gene: .; V gene: TRBV2; clone size: .; CDR3 DNA: TGTGCCAGCAGCGCAGGGTCCTACGAGCAGTACTTC; CDR3 protein: CASSAGSYEQYF
CDR3 length: 17; J gene: TRBJ1-2; D gene: .; V gene: TRBV5-8; clone size: few; CDR3 DNA: TGTGCCAGCAGCTTGGTTACATCGGGACGGGGGGAATATGGCTACACCTTC; CDR3 protein: CASSLVTSGRGEYGYTF
CDR3 length: 16; J gene: TRBJ2-3; D gene: TRBD2; V gene: TRBV5-4; clone size: .; CDR3 DNA: TGTGCCAGCAGCTTGGGAGGCGGGAGGGCCCCAGATACGCAGTATTTT; CDR3 protein: CASSLGGGRAPDTQYF
CDR3 length: 16; J gene: TRBJ2-5; D gene: TRBD2; V gene: TRBV5-1; clone size: .; CDR3 DNA: TGCGCCAGCAGCTTGGGCTTGAGCGGGGGTAGGGAGACCCAGTACTTC; CDR3 protein: CASSLGLSGGRETQYF
CDR3 length: 15; J gene: TRBJ2-1; D gene: .; V gene: TRBV19; clone size: .; CDR3 DNA: TGTGCCAGTAGTATCCCTCTTAGCTCCTACAATGAGCAGTTCTTC; CDR3 protein: CASSIPLSSYNEQFF
CDR3 length: 15; J gene: TRBJ1-3; D gene: TRBD1; V gene: TRBV18; clone size: .; CDR3 DNA: TGTGCCAGCTCACCAGGGACAGGGGCTGGAAACACCATATATTTT; CDR3 protein: CASSPGTGAGNTIYF
CDR3 length: 13; J gene: TRBJ1-5; D gene: .; V gene: TRBV3-1/TRBV3-2; clone size: once; CDR3 DNA: TGTGCCAGCAGCCAGCAGGATAATCAGCCCCAGCATTTT; CDR3 protein: CASSQQDNQPQHF
CDR3 length: 16; J gene: TRBJ1-6; D gene: .; V gene: TRBV6-6; clone size: once; CDR3 DNA: TGTGCCAGCGTGGGCAGTATGAGCTCCTATAATTCACCCCTCCACTTT; CDR3 protein: CASVGSMSSYNSPLHF
CDR3 length: 12; J gene: TRBJ2-2; D gene: .; V gene: TRBV27; clone size: .; CDR3 DNA: TGTGCCAGCAATCGCGGGACCGGGGAGCTGTTTTTT; CDR3 protein: CASNRGTGELFF
CDR3 length: 16; J gene: TRBJ1-4; D gene: .; V gene: TRBV6-2/TRBV6-3; clone size: .; CDR3 DNA: TGTGCCAGCAGTCCCGGCGCGCGGGCAACTAATGAAAAACTGTTTTTT; CDR3 protein: CASSPGARATNEKLFF
CDR3 length: 15; J gene: TRBJ1-1; D gene: .; V gene: TRBV7-2; clone size: .; CDR3 DNA: TGTGCCAGCAGCCCGCAGGCGGGGGACAACACTGAAGCTTTCTTT; CDR3 protein: CASSPQAGDNTEAFF
CDR3 length: 12; J gene: TRBJ1-5; D gene: .; V gene: TRBV6-5; clone size: .; CDR3 DNA: TGTGCCAGCAGGTACTCTCAGCAGCCCCAGCATTTT; CDR3 protein: CASRYSQQPQHF
CDR3 length: 14; J gene: TRBJ1-2; D gene: .; V gene: TRBV28; clone size: once; CDR3 DNA: TGTGCCAGCAGTTGGGTTGCGGGTGCCTATGGCTACACCTTC; CDR3 protein: CASSWVAGAYGYTF
CDR3 length: 17; J gene: TRBJ2-1; D gene: .; V gene: TRBV18; clone size: .; CDR3 DNA: TGTGCCAGCTCACCTTTTTTAGACTCACCTAACTACAATGAGCAGTTCTTC; CDR3 protein: CASSPFLDSPNYNEQFF
CDR3 length: 18; J gene: TRBJ2-3; D gene: TRBD2; V gene: TRBV27; clone size: .; CDR3 DNA: TGTGCCAGCAGTTTATCCGGACTAGCGGGAGGGTCCACAGATACGCAGTATTTT; CDR3 protein: CASSLSGLAGGSTDTQYF
CDR3 length: 13; J gene: TRBJ2-1; D gene: TRBD1; V gene: TRBV19; clone size: medium-sized; CDR3 DNA: TGTGCCAGTAGTAGTAACAGGGGGCTGCCGCAGTTCTTC; CDR3 protein: CASSSNRGLPQFF
CDR3 length: 17; J gene: TRBJ2-4; D gene: TRBD1; V gene: TRBV18; clone size: .; CDR3 DNA: TGTGCCAGCTCACTCCTCGGGACAGTGCAAGCCAAAAACATTCAGTACTTC; CDR3 protein: CASSLLGTVQAKNIQYF
CDR3 length: 17; J gene: TRBJ1-2; D gene: TRBD1; V gene: TRBV7-3; clone size: .; CDR3 DNA: TGTGCCAGCAGTTCAATGGGTCCGGACAGGGGAAACTATGGCTACACCTTC; CDR3 protein: CASSSMGPDRGNYGYTF
CDR3 length: 14; J gene: TRBJ2-5; D gene: TRBD1; V gene: TRBV18; clone size: .; CDR3 DNA: TGTGCCAGCTCTCCGACAGGGACAGAAGAGACCCAGTACTTC; CDR3 protein: CASSPTGTEETQYF
CDR3 length: 16; J gene: TRBJ1-2; D gene: TRBD1; V gene: TRBV10-1; clone size: .; CDR3 DNA: TGCGCCAGCATAAATTTCGGACAGGAGAATACCTATGGCTACACCTTC; CDR3 protein: CASINFGQENTYGYTF
CDR3 length: 16; J gene: TRBJ1-6; D gene: .; V gene: TRBV9; clone size: .; CDR3 DNA: TGTGCCAGCAGCCCAGAGGGGGGGACCTATAATTCACCCCTCCACTTT; CDR3 protein: CASSPEGGTYNSPLHF
CDR3 length: 16; J gene: TRBJ2-3; D gene: TRBD2; V gene: TRBV7-2; clone size: once; CDR3 DNA: TGTGCCAGCAGCTTAGTTACGGGAGGGCCTCAAGATACGCAGTATTTT; CDR3 protein: CASSLVTGGPQDTQYF
CDR3 length: 16; J gene: TRBJ2-7; D gene: TRBD1; V gene: TRBV27; clone size: .; CDR3 DNA: TGTGCCAGCAGTCGGGACAGCACTCCCTGGATTGGCGAGCAGTACTTC; CDR3 protein: CASSRDSTPWIGEQYF
CDR3 length: 14; J gene: TRBJ2-7; D gene: TRBD1; V gene: TRBV28; clone size: .; CDR3 DNA: TGTGCCAGCAGTTCTCCGACAGGGGTGTACGAGCAGTACTTC; CDR3 protein: CASSSPTGVYEQYF
CDR3 length: 12; J gene: TRBJ2-7; D gene: .; V gene: TRBV10-2; clone size: .; CDR3 DNA: TGCGCCGGGGGCAAGGGGCCCTACGAGCAGTACTTC; CDR3 protein: CAGGKGPYEQYF
CDR3 length: 13; J gene: TRBJ2-7; D gene: TRBD2; V gene: TRBV30; clone size: few; CDR3 DNA: TGTGCCTGGAGACCCCCCGGGGGGTACGAGCAGTACTTC; CDR3 protein: CAWRPPGGYEQYF